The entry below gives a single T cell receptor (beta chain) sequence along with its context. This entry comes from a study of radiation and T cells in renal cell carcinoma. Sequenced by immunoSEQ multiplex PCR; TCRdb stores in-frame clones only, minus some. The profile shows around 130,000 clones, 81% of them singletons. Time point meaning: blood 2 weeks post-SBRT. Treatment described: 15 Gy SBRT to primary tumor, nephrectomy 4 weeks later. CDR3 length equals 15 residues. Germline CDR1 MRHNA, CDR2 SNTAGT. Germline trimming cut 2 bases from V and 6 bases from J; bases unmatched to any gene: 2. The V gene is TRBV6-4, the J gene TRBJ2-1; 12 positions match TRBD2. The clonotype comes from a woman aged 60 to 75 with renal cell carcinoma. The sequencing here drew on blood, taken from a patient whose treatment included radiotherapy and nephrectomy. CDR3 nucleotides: TGTGCCAGCAGTGACGGGACTAGCGGGTTCAATGAGCAGTTCTTC. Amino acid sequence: CASSDGTSGFNEQFF.